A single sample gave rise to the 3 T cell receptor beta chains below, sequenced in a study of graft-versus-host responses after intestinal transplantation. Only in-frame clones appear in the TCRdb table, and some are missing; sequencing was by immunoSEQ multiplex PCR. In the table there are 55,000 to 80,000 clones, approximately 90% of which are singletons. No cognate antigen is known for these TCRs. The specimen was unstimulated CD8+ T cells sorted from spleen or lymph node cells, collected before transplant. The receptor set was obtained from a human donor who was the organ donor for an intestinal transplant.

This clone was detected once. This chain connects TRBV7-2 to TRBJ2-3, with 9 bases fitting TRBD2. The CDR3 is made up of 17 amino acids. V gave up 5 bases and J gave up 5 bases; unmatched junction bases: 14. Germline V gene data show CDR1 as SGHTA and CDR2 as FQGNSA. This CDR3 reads CASSASGSGSEIDTQYF. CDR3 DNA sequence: TGTGCCAGCAGCGCGTCAGGTAGCGGGAGTGAAATAGATACGCAGTATTTT.

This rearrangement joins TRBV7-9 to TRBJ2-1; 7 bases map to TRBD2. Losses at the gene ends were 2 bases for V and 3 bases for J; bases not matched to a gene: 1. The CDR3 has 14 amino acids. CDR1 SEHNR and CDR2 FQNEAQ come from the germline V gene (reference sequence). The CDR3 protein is CASSLRTSYNEQFF. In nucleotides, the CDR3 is TGTGCCAGCAGCTTAAGGACTAGCTACAATGAGCAGTTCTTC.

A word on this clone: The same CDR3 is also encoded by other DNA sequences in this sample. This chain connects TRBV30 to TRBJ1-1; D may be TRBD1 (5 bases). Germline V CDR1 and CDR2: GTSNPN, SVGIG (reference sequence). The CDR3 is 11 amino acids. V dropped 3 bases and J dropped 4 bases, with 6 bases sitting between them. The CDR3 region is CAWRGGTEAFF. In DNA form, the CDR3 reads TGTGCCTGGAGGGGGGGCACTGAAGCTTTCTTT. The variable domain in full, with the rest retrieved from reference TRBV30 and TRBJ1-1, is SQTIHQWPATLVQPVGSPLSLECTVEGTSNPNLYWYRQAAGRGLQLLFYSVGIGQISSEVPQNLSASRPQDRQFILSSKKLLLSDSGFYLCAWRGGTEAFFGQGTRLTVV.